This paragraph covers one TCR beta chain sequence. The antigen it recognizes is unknown. The record has no base qualities; no much larger clone is one base away. The germline V gene (reference sequence) supplies CDR1 LGHDT and CDR2 YNNKEL. V is trimmed back by 0 bases and J by 9 bases, and the junction contains 4 bases that no gene match accounts for. From cysteine to phenylalanine, the CDR3 is 14 amino acids long. Of all the DNA, just the CDR3 is kept, 42 bases in frame from base 1. The data are from a study of tumor-infiltrating lymphocytes in oesophageal squamous cell carcinoma (TCRdb year 2016). Library prep was done by PCR. Sequencing was performed on an Illumina HiSeq 2000. The raw public reads went through TCRdb reprocessing: fastp at Q25, MiXCR clone calling, in-frame beta chains kept. CDR3 protein duplicates are merged, each entry listing the most common genes and DNA. Across this sample there are roughly 12,000 distinct CDR3 sequences, with under 55% seen only once. Clones ranked in the top ten supply approximately 15% of the sample.

The chain was built from TRBV3-1 and TRBJ2-1; 8 of the junction bases match TRBD2. Sequencing used normal esophageal tissue next to the tumor. This sequence originates from a male donor with esophageal squamous cell carcinoma. The CDR3 is CASSQEAGVGEQFF. The bases read TGTGCCAGCAGCCAAGAAGCGGGAGTTGGTGAGCAGTTCTTC.